Listed here is a single T cell receptor beta chain. This record comes from a study of blood T cell repertoires in COVID-19. TCRdb's table, derived via immunoSEQ multiplex PCR, lists solely in-frame clones and lacks some. The sample carries approximately 290,000 clones, 80% to 90% recorded once. The CDR3 sequence is 14 residues long. CDR1 and CDR2 (germline): MNHEY, SMNVEV (reference sequence). With V trimmed by 5 bases and J by 4 bases, 7 bases remained unmatched. Sequenced: PBMCs or T cells enriched from blood (not recorded which). The receptor was derived from a woman aged 25 to 39 who had recovered from COVID-19. The V and J genes are TRBV27 and TRBJ1-2; TRBD1 matches 7 bases. The CDR3 nucleotides are TGTGCCAGCAGTCCAGGGACAGCCATCTATGGCTACACCTTC. Translation: CASSPGTAIYGYTF.